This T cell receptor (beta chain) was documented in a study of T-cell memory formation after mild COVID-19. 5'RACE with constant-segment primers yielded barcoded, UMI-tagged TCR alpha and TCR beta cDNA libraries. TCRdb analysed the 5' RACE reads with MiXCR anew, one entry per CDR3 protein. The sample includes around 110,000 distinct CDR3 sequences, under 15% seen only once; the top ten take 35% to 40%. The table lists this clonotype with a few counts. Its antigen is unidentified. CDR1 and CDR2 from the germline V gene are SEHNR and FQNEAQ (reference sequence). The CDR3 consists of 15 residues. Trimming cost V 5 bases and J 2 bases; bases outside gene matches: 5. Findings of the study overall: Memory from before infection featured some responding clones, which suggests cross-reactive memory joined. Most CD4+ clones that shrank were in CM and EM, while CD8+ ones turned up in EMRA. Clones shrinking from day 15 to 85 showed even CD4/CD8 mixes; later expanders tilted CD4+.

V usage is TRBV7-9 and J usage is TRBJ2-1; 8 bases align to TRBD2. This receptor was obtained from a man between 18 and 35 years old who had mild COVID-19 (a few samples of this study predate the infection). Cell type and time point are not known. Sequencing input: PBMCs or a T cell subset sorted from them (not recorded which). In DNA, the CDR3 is TGTGCCAGCAGCGGCCACGGGGGGGCCTACAATGAGCAGTTCTTC. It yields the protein CASSGHGGAYNEQFF.